Below are 14 T cell receptor beta chains sequenced from a single sample in a study of CD8 T cells in Susac syndrome. The authors reverse transcribed about 0.45 to 1 ug RNA with random hexamers. TCRdb fed the immunoSEQ multiplex PCR reads into MiXCR, producing one record per CDR3 protein. The sample lists under 150,000 distinct CDR3 sequences; 90% to 95% were seen once. Sequenced input: CD4+ T cells from PBMCs. The origin of the receptors is a human donor with multiple sclerosis.

The chain links TRBV30 to TRBJ2-2, with D tentatively TRBD2 (5 bases). The CDR3 contains 16 residues. Trimming left V 3 bases short and J 6 bases short, with 20 bases between. Germline V gene data show CDR1 as GTSNPN and CDR2 as SVGIG (reference sequence). CDR3 sequence reads: CAWSVKTGYRSGELFF. In DNA, the CDR3 is TGTGCCTGGAGCGTTAAGACGGGATACCGGTCCGGGGAGCTGTTTTTT.

The V gene is TRBV29-1, the J gene TRBJ2-7; D unclear. The V gene's germline CDR1 is SQVTM and CDR2 ANQGSEA. V was shortened by 7 bases and J by 0 bases, with 16 bases between the two germline ends. The CDR3 spans 14 residues. DNA for the CDR3: TGCAGCGGGTCGAAGGGCTTGGGCTCCTACGAGCAGTACTTC. This codes for CSGSKGLGSYEQYF.

In this sample, this clonotype turned up once. The chain uses TRBV29-1 and TRBJ1-2, with D possibly TRBD1 on 5 matching bases. Germline CDR1 is SQVTM and CDR2 is ANQGSEA. CDR3 length: 13 residues. Between the trimmed V and J ends, which lost 6 bases and 3 bases, there was a span of 14 bases. The CDR3 DNA sequence: TGCAGCGTGGGGGTCTCCCCCGACTATGGCTACACCTTC. It codes for CSVGVSPDYGYTF.

V gene TRBV29-1 combines with J gene TRBJ2-2; D is unresolved. Looked up from germline, CDR1 is SQVTM and CDR2 is ANQGSEA. CDR3 size: 13 residues. V was pared by 4 bases and J by 1 base, with 7 bases between. CDR3 nucleotides: TGCAGCGTTGGGACGGTGAACACCGGGGAGCTGTTTTTT. This encodes CSVGTVNTGELFF.

The DNA for the CDR3 is TGTGCCAGCAGCTTTTCTAGCACCGGGCACATTCAGTACTTC. It yields the protein CASSFSSTGHIQYF. The chain combines TRBV12-3 or TRBV12-4 with TRBJ2-4, with TRBD2 as a possible D gene (5 bases). Trimming stripped 6 bases from V and 8 bases from J, with 17 bases between. The CDR3 totals 14 residues.

The chain uses TRBV7-2 and TRBJ1-2; D ambiguous. V was cut by 5 bases and J by 7 bases, with 20 bases left in between. This CDR3 has 15 residues. Germline CDR1 SGHTA, CDR2 FQGNSA. DNA of the CDR3: TGTGCCAGCAGCCCAGATGAGGCAGCGATCGGTGGCTACACCTTC. Amino acid sequence: CASSPDEAAIGGYTF.

The chain uses TRBV5-4 and TRBJ1-2, with 11 bases aligning to TRBD1. The CDR3 is 14 residues long. CDR1 SGHNT and CDR2 YYREEE come from the germline V gene (reference sequence). V dropped 3 bases and J dropped 8; count of bases not matched to a gene: 6. The CDR3: CASSSDRGRWGYTF. For the CDR3, the DNA is TGTGCCAGCAGCTCGGACAGGGGGCGTTGGGGCTACACCTTC.

V usage is TRBV20-1 and J usage is TRBJ2-7, with D perhaps given as TRBD1 or TRBD2 (6 bases each). CDR3 length: 14 residues. The germline V gene has CDR1 DFQATT and CDR2 SNEGSKA (reference sequence). Trimming removed 6 bases at V and 4 bases at J, with 19 bases between. CDR3 residues: CSAQGRGARYEQYF. CDR3 coding DNA: TGCAGTGCCCAGGGAAGGGGGGCAAGATACGAGCAGTACTTC.

The chain recombines TRBV7-2 with TRBJ2-5; tentative D call: TRBD2 (7 bases). Germline values: CDR1 SGHTA, CDR2 FQGNSA. This CDR3 region has 13 residues. The V and J ends lost 8 bases and 7 bases respectively, with 17 bases between them. Written as DNA, the CDR3 is TGTGCCAGCCGCCAAGGGGGGGCCCGGACCCAGTACTTC. Protein product: CASRQGGARTQYF.

J is TRBJ1-1 and V is TRBV4-3, with a tentative D call TRBD1 (5 bases). Germline CDR1 is LGHNA and CDR2 is YSLEER. V lost 0 bases and J 9 bases, leaving 20 bases between the germline ends. The CDR3 consists of 16 residues. The CDR3 sequence is CASSQDMSRAITKAFF. DNA for the CDR3: TGCGCCAGCAGCCAAGATATGTCCAGGGCCATTACCAAAGCTTTCTTT.

The chain combines TRBV2 with TRBJ2-2; either TRBD1 or TRBD2 may fit D (5 bases each). Germline CDR1 and CDR2: SNHLY and FYNNEI. The CDR3 extends over 14 amino acids. V was shortened by 8 bases and J by 4 bases, with 14 bases between the two germline ends. The CDR3 DNA follows: TGTGCCAGCGCTCTAGAGGGGATCACCGGGGAGCTGTTTTTT. It specifies CASALEGITGELFF.

The chain links TRBV5-1 to TRBJ2-1, with 10 bases matching TRBD1. V gave up 4 bases and J gave up 6 bases; unmatched junction bases: 4. Germline V gene lookup returns CDR1 SGHRS and CDR2 YFSETQ. The CDR3 spans 14 residues. Written as DNA, the CDR3 is TGCGCCAGCAGCGGGACAGGGGTAATCAATGAGCAGTTCTTC. Protein product: CASSGTGVINEQFF.

The chain is built from TRBV5-4 and TRBJ1-1, with D perhaps TRBD1 (6 bases). Germline V CDR1 and CDR2: SGHNT, YYREEE (reference sequence). The germline V and J ends were trimmed by 3 bases and 6 bases, with 18 bases remaining between them. The length of the CDR3 is 15 residues. In DNA form, the CDR3 reads TGTGCCAGCAGCTCTCAGGGGCAGGCCGAGGCTGAAGCTTTCTTT. Translated: CASSSQGQAEAEAFF. The whole variable domain, remainder taken from reference TRBV5-4 and TRBJ1-1, is ETGVTQSPTHLIKTRGQQVTLRCSSQSGHNTVSWYQQALGQGPQFIFQYYREEENGRGNFPPRFSGLQFPNYSSELNVNALELDDSALYLCASSSQGQAEAEAFFGQGTRLTVV.

The chain recombines TRBV30 with TRBJ2-2; D may correspond to TRBD1 or TRBD2 (5 bases each). Between the trimmed V and J ends, which lost 8 bases and 6 bases, there was a span of 16 bases. Germline CDR1 GTSNPN, CDR2 SVGIG (reference sequence). The CDR3 loop spans 13 amino acids. The CDR3 is CAGTRTSPGELFF. The CDR3 DNA reads TGTGCCGGGACGCGTACGAGTCCCGGGGAGCTGTTTTTT.